This TCR beta chain was documented in a study of circulating CD8 cells and anti-PD-1 response in melanoma. Study-wide context: Every 2 weeks, patients got 3 mg/kg nivolumab intravenously. Responders had complete or partial responses; non-responders had stable or progressive disease.

From live CD3+CD8+TCRalphabeta+ cells, four PD-1 and/or TIGIT subsets were sorted. Per the germline V gene, CDR1 is SQVTM and CDR2 is ANQGSEA. Between the trimmed V and J ends, which lost 2 bases and 0 bases, there was a span of 15 bases. The CDR3 covers 16 residues. Regarding the study as a whole: Tumor reactivity was tested by peptide assays on expanded sorted subsets.

The QIAseq Immune Repertoire TCR panel built the libraries from roughly 15 ng of total RNA. TCRdb independently ran MiXCR on the reads; one entry per CDR3 protein. The sample consists of over 1,000 distinct CDR3 sequences, under 9.5% of them appearing once. This clonotype is labeled medium-sized. No antigen is known for it. The sequencing used CD8+ T cells from PBMCs, collected at baseline or after one month of anti-PD-1 therapy (not recorded which). This TCR came from a human donor with melanoma. The chain couples TRBV29-1 to TRBJ2-3; D is perhaps TRBD1 (6 bases). The CDR3 nucleotides read TGCAGCGTTGAAAGTCCTGGGGGCAGAAGCACAGATACGCAGTATTTT. This encodes CSVESPGGRSTDTQYF.